These 19 T cell receptor beta chains were all obtained from the same sample, sequenced in a study of Graves' ophthalmopathy and Graves' hyperthyroidism (dated by TCRdb to the late 2010s). Data came from an Illumina HiSeq 2000. TCR beta CDR3 regions were amplified from RNA transcripts for repertoire sequencing. The first round of RT-PCR was done with HTBI primers and the Qiagen OneStep RT-PCR kit, and was followed by a second round of multiplex PCR, then size selection and purification. Using fastp trimming at Q25 and MiXCR clonotype assembly, TCRdb reanalyzed the public sequencing data and kept in-frame beta chains. All rows with the same CDR3 protein become a single entry with the most common DNA and genes. The sample yields approximately 700,000 distinct CDR3 sequences; 35% to 50% were counted once. The top ten clones comprise 3% to 4% of the sample. Sample: peripheral blood. The origin of the receptors is an adult man with Graves' ophthalmopathy.

Details on this clonotype: Relative to the germline gene, one junction end is altered; a read error may explain this. This chain uses TRBV15 with TRBJ2-2; the D call may be TRBD1 or TRBD2 (5 bases each). Per the germline V gene, CDR1 is LNHNV and CDR2 is YYDKDF (reference sequence). This CDR3 has 14 amino acids. CDR3 DNA sequence: TGTGCCACCAGTGAGACAGATAACACCGGGGAGCTGTCTTGG. It translates to CATSETDNTGELSW.

This clonotype showed up many times. This may be a read error: a much more frequent sequence differs by one nucleotide. This chain joins TRBV27 and TRBJ2-5; D unresolved. Trimming left V 5 bases short and J 1 base short, with 8 bases between. The CDR3 spans 13 residues. Germline CDR1 and CDR2: MNHEY and SMNVEV (reference sequence). CDR3 bases: TGTGCCAGCAGTAAGGGCGGCCAAGAGACCCAGTACTTC. Protein: CASSKGGQETQYF.

This chain joins TRBV29-1 and TRBJ2-7; D may be TRBD2 (5 bases). The germline V and J ends were trimmed by 3 bases and 6 bases, with 9 bases remaining between them. The CDR3 length is 11 residues. Germline V gene data show CDR1 as SQVTM and CDR2 as ANQGSEA. The CDR3 nucleotides are TGCAGCGTTGATGGAAGCGGCGAGCAGTACTTC. Its translation: CSVDGSGEQYF.

This chain uses TRBV11-2 with TRBJ2-7; 10 bases align to TRBD2. This CDR3 is built from 18 residues. Germline-derived CDR1 and CDR2 are SGHAT and FQNNGV. The ends lost 1 base at V and 0 bases at J; junction bases unmatched: 9. The DNA for the CDR3 is TGTGCCAGCAGCTTAGGAGCTAGCGGGAGTGGTGTCTCCTACGAGCAGTACTTC. Translation: CASSLGASGSGVSYEQYF.

This clonotype has at least ten counts. The chain links TRBV10-3 to TRBJ2-7; no firm D call. Germline V gene data show CDR1 as ENHRY and CDR2 as SYGVKD. Trimming took 10 bases from V and 4 from J, leaving 14 bases between them. This CDR3 region has 12 residues. As DNA, the CDR3 is TGTGCCAGCAGGATGGACGGTTACGAGCAGTACTTC. This sequence encodes CASRMDGYEQYF.

In this sample, this clonotype turned up many times. The V and J genes are TRBV25-1 and TRBJ2-7, with 10 bases matching TRBD2. The CDR3 is made up of 11 amino acids. V shed 8 bases and J 6 bases; nucleotides not matched to a gene: 1. Germline V CDR1 and CDR2: MGHDK, SYGVNS. CDR3 coding DNA: TGTGCCAGCCAGCGGGGGGGCGAGCAGTACTTC. Translating it yields CASQRGGEQYF.

The V gene is TRBV5-1, the J gene TRBJ1-2; a weak D match, TRBD1 (6 bases). Trimming removed 1 base at V and 8 bases at J, with 6 bases between. The germline V gene has CDR1 SGHRS and CDR2 YFSETQ. The CDR3 contains 11 residues. The CDR3 sequence: CASSLTGGYTF. The CDR3 DNA reads as TGCGCCAGCAGCTTGACAGGGGGCTACACCTTC.

Ten or more counts support this clonotype. The chain carries TRBV5-1 and TRBJ1-6; D gene unclear. CDR3 length: 13 amino acids. CDR1 SGHRS and CDR2 YFSETQ come from the germline V gene. V dropped 3 bases and J dropped 5 bases, with 6 bases sitting between them. CDR3 residues: CASSSDNNSPLHF. The CDR3 nucleotides are TGCGCCAGCAGCTCAGACAATAATTCACCCCTCCACTTT.

The chain employs TRBV10-3 and TRBJ1-3; the D gene is possibly TRBD1 (6 bases). The CDR3 covers 15 residues. V lost 0 bases to trimming and J lost 0 bases, with 6 bases between them. Germline assignment: CDR1 ENHRY and CDR2 SYGVKD. In DNA form, the CDR3 reads TGTGCCATCAGTGAGTCGACAGGCTCTGGAAACACCATATATTTT. Protein sequence: CAISESTGSGNTIYF.

This clonotype appeared a single time. The genes are TRBV7-3 and TRBJ2-7; 7 nucleotides align to TRBD2. CDR1 is SGHTA and CDR2 is FQGTGA in the germline V gene. The CDR3 covers 14 residues. The V and J ends lost 1 base and 7 bases, in that order; junction bases with no gene match: 7. The CDR3 DNA is TGTGCCAGCAGCTTAAGAGGGGCTAGCGGAGAGCAGTACTTC. Amino acid sequence: CASSLRGASGEQYF. Based on the CDR3 plus reference TRBV7-3 and TRBJ2-7, the full variable domain is GAGVSQTPSNKVTEKGKYVELRCDPISGHTALYWYRQSLGQGPEFLIYFQGTGAADDSGLPNDRFFAVRPEGSVSTLKIQRTERGDSAVYLCASSLRGASGEQYFGPGTRLTVT.

As for this clonotype: A much larger clone is a single base away; this may be a read error. The V call is TRBV6-5, the J call TRBJ1-2; no definite D call. The V end was cut by 8 bases, the J end by 3 bases, with 13 bases between. The CDR3 is 13 residues long. Germline CDR1 reads MNHEY; CDR2 reads SVGAGI. CDR3 DNA sequence: TGTGCCAGCCGTATCAGACGGGACTATGGCTACACCTTC. Protein sequence: CASRIRRDYGYTF.

Many counts were recorded for this clonotype. The chain joins TRBV15 to TRBJ2-5; no reliable D call. V was pared by 0 bases and J by 3 bases, with 8 bases between. The germline CDR1 and CDR2 sequences are LNHNV and YYDKDF (reference sequence). The CDR3 covers 14 residues. This CDR3 reads CATSRDRAEETQYF. DNA for the CDR3: TGTGCCACCAGCAGAGATCGGGCAGAAGAGACCCAGTACTTC.

Many counts were recorded for this clonotype. The V and J genes are TRBV20-1 and TRBJ2-7, with D possibly TRBD2 on 6 matching bases. There are 14 residues in the CDR3. Germline loops: CDR1 DFQATT, CDR2 SNEGSKA (reference sequence). V was trimmed by 6 bases and J by 5 bases, leaving 20 bases between them. The CDR3: CSADSGGRYNEQYF. The CDR3 nucleotides read TGCAGTGCCGATTCTGGAGGGAGGTACAACGAGCAGTACTTC.

V usage is TRBV29-1 and J usage is TRBJ1-5; no clear D. Trimming left V 7 bases short and J 2 bases short, with 9 bases between. Germline lookup yields CDR1 SQVTM and CDR2 ANQGSEA. This CDR3 is built from 12 residues. CDR3: CSGHSGNQPQHF. As DNA, the CDR3 is TGCAGCGGACATAGTGGCAATCAGCCCCAGCATTTT.

This clonotype was counted at least ten times. The J gene is TRBJ1-3, the V gene TRBV20-1; D is possibly TRBD1 (6 bases). The V gene's germline CDR1 is DFQATT and CDR2 SNEGSKA (reference sequence). Trimming stripped 6 bases from V and 7 bases from J, with 22 bases between. This CDR3 spans 15 amino acids. In DNA, the CDR3 is TGCAGTGCCTCGGACGCGGACAGAATTAGGAACACCATATATTTT. Its translation is CSASDADRIRNTIYF.

This clonotype was counted a single time. Mismatch with germline at one junction end may stem from a read error. The chain is built from TRBV7-3 and TRBJ1-2; no definite D call. Germline V gene data show CDR1 as SGHTA and CDR2 as FQGTGA. The CDR3 has 14 amino acids. The CDR3 is CASSHAAFGYGYTF. The CDR3 DNA reads as TGCGCCAGCAGCCACGCAGCTTTCGGCTATGGCTACACCTTC.

The chain links TRBV20-1 to TRBJ2-5, with 7 bases aligning to TRBD1. CDR3 length equals 16 residues. Germline V lookup: CDR1 DFQATT, CDR2 SNEGSKA (reference sequence). Trimming at V came to 1 base and at J to 5 bases, leaving 13 bases not matched to a gene. CDR3 sequence: CSARVYPGTARETQYF. CDR3 bases: TGCAGTGCTAGAGTTTACCCCGGGACAGCTAGGGAGACCCAGTACTTC.

V and J are TRBV4-1 and TRBJ1-1; D gene unclear. V was pared by 0 bases and J by 6 bases, with 23 bases between. The CDR3 is 18 amino acids. Germline assignment: CDR1 MGHRA and CDR2 YSYEKL. CDR3 loop: CASSQESQAGLPVSEAFF. The CDR3 DNA reads TGCGCCAGCAGCCAAGAGAGTCAAGCAGGACTCCCGGTGTCTGAAGCTTTCTTT.

This clonotype was seen only once. Being one base from a much bigger clone, this may be a read error. The rearrangement uses TRBV2 and TRBJ1-6; D not resolved. The V end was cut by 6 bases, the J end by 4 bases, with 13 bases between. CDR3 length equals 15 residues. Germline lookup yields CDR1 SNHLY and CDR2 FYNNEI. Here the CDR3 DNA reads TGTGCCAGCAGCTTAGGCCCCCTGTATAATTCACCCCTCCACTTT. Encoded protein: CASSLGPLYNSPLHF.